These T cell receptor beta chains were read from a single sample in a study of neurological immune-mediated disorders. TCRdb redid the calling of the 5' RACE reads with MiXCR, one entry per CDR3 protein. Among fewer than 80,000 distinct CDR3 sequences listed, 4% to 6% were seen once. Sequencing input: PBMCs. The receptors shown here come from a woman aged 30 to 39 with multiple sclerosis. Each CDR3 is given with its conserved first and last residue. A D gene is named only where the DNA matches it firmly. The listing skips clone size in some rows; elsewhere it reads once, few, many or a size class.

V gene: TRBV10-3; clone size: .; D gene: .; J gene: TRBJ2-1; CDR3 protein: CAISESVQVGEQFF; CDR3 DNA: TGTGCCATCAGTGAGTCGGTCCAGGTGGGTGAGCAGTTCTTC
V gene: TRBV4-2; clone size: many; D gene: .; J gene: TRBJ1-5; CDR3 protein: CASSHGDIQPQHF; CDR3 DNA: TGTGCCAGCAGCCATGGGGACATTCAGCCCCAGCATTTT
V gene: TRBV5-1; clone size: many; D gene: .; J gene: TRBJ1-1; CDR3 protein: CASSLGGGSLNTEAFF; CDR3 DNA: TGCGCCAGCAGCTTGGGAGGAGGGTCTCTGAACACTGAAGCTTTCTTT
V gene: TRBV7-9; clone size: many; D gene: .; J gene: TRBJ2-2; CDR3 protein: CASSYPAHRDLTGELFF; CDR3 DNA: TGTGCCAGCAGCTACCCCGCCCACCGGGACCTCACCGGGGAGCTGTTTTTT
V gene: TRBV20-1; clone size: many; D gene: .; J gene: TRBJ2-1; CDR3 protein: CSATGPNEQFF; CDR3 DNA: TGCAGTGCGACAGGCCCTAATGAGCAGTTCTTC
V gene: TRBV29-1; clone size: many; D gene: .; J gene: TRBJ2-1; CDR3 protein: CSVRAGVSSYNEQFF; CDR3 DNA: TGCAGCGTTCGTGCAGGGGTGAGCTCCTACAATGAGCAGTTCTTC
V gene: TRBV11-2; clone size: .; D gene: .; J gene: TRBJ2-7; CDR3 protein: CASSLDRDYYEQYF; CDR3 DNA: TGTGCCAGCAGCTTAGACAGAGACTACTACGAGCAGTACTTC
V gene: TRBV20-1; clone size: many; D gene: .; J gene: TRBJ1-4; CDR3 protein: CSAREGRAVATNEKLFF; CDR3 DNA: TGCAGTGCTAGAGAGGGGAGGGCTGTTGCAACTAATGAAAAACTGTTTTTT
V gene: TRBV10-3; clone size: many; D gene: TRBD2; J gene: TRBJ2-1; CDR3 protein: CAIRALAGGANEQFF; CDR3 DNA: TGTGCCATCAGGGCACTAGCGGGGGGGGCAAATGAGCAGTTCTTC
V gene: TRBV20-1; clone size: many; D gene: .; J gene: TRBJ1-6; CDR3 protein: CSARDGVRGTYNSPLNF; CDR3 DNA: TGCAGTGCTAGAGATGGGGTGAGGGGTACCTATAATTCACCCCTCAACTTT
V gene: TRBV27; clone size: many; D gene: .; J gene: TRBJ2-1; CDR3 protein: CASSLGGILYNEQFF; CDR3 DNA: TGTGCCAGCAGTTTAGGGGGGATCTTATACAATGAGCAGTTCTTC
V gene: TRBV20-1; clone size: many; D gene: .; J gene: TRBJ2-3; CDR3 protein: CSAIARGKDSTDTQYF; CDR3 DNA: TGCAGTGCCATAGCGCGGGGTAAAGATAGCACAGATACGCAGTATTTT
V gene: TRBV20-1; clone size: many; D gene: .; J gene: TRBJ1-1; CDR3 protein: CSVHVGDTEAFF; CDR3 DNA: TGCAGTGTCCATGTAGGGGACACTGAAGCTTTCTTT
V gene: TRBV7-9; clone size: many; D gene: .; J gene: TRBJ2-7; CDR3 protein: CASSSAMGYEQYF; CDR3 DNA: TGTGCCAGCAGCTCAGCGATGGGATACGAGCAGTACTTC
V gene: TRBV15; clone size: many; D gene: .; J gene: TRBJ2-3; CDR3 protein: CATSPRSGLGTDTQYF; CDR3 DNA: TGTGCCACCAGCCCCCGGTCCGGGCTGGGCACAGATACGCAGTATTTT
V gene: TRBV20-1; clone size: many; D gene: .; J gene: TRBJ1-5; CDR3 protein: CSARDNDRWGQPQHF; CDR3 DNA: TGCAGTGCTAGAGACAACGACAGGTGGGGTCAGCCCCAGCATTTT
V gene: TRBV5-1; clone size: many; D gene: TRBD2; J gene: TRBJ2-3; CDR3 protein: CASSSARGGGTDTQYF; CDR3 DNA: TGCGCCAGCAGCTCCGCGCGGGGGGGCGGCACAGATACGCAGTATTTT
V gene: TRBV6-4; clone size: few; D gene: TRBD1; J gene: TRBJ1-1; CDR3 protein: CASSDSGTGRNTEAFF; CDR3 DNA: TGTGCCAGCAGTGACTCGGGGACAGGGAGGAACACTGAAGCTTTCTTT
V gene: TRBV5-1; clone size: many; D gene: .; J gene: TRBJ1-1; CDR3 protein: CASSLAGDYTEAFF; CDR3 DNA: TGCGCCAGCAGCTTGGCCGGGGACTACACTGAAGCTTTCTTT
V gene: TRBV9; clone size: many; D gene: TRBD2; J gene: TRBJ2-7; CDR3 protein: CASSVAGGHSGDEQYF; CDR3 DNA: TGTGCCAGCAGCGTAGCGGGGGGGCATAGTGGCGACGAGCAGTACTTC
V gene: TRBV9; clone size: many; D gene: .; J gene: TRBJ2-3; CDR3 protein: CASSVAVADTQYF; CDR3 DNA: TGTGCCAGCAGCGTAGCTGTGGCAGATACGCAGTATTTT
V gene: TRBV20-1; clone size: many; D gene: TRBD1; J gene: TRBJ1-2; CDR3 protein: CSANRGTNYGYTF; CDR3 DNA: TGCAGTGCTAACAGGGGAACTAACTATGGCTACACCTTC
V gene: TRBV6-4; clone size: many; D gene: .; J gene: TRBJ2-3; CDR3 protein: CASSEAGQSADTQYF; CDR3 DNA: TGTGCCAGCAGTGAGGCAGGGCAGTCGGCAGATACGCAGTATTTT
V gene: TRBV5-1; clone size: many; D gene: .; J gene: TRBJ2-2; CDR3 protein: CASSLIGAGELFF; CDR3 DNA: TGCGCCAGCAGCTTGATCGGGGCCGGGGAGCTGTTTTTT
V gene: TRBV5-1; clone size: many; D gene: .; J gene: TRBJ1-1; CDR3 protein: CASIGGSNTEAFF; CDR3 DNA: TGCGCCAGCATCGGGGGGTCGAACACTGAAGCTTTCTTT
V gene: TRBV20-1; clone size: .; D gene: .; J gene: TRBJ1-1; CDR3 protein: CSARDWRGGQTEAFF; CDR3 DNA: TGCAGTGCTAGAGATTGGAGGGGCGGGCAAACTGAAGCTTTCTTT
V gene: TRBV20-1; clone size: few; D gene: .; J gene: TRBJ1-5; CDR3 protein: CSARGAGKLNQPQNF; CDR3 DNA: TGCAGTGCGAGAGGCGCAGGGAAACTTAATCAGCCCCAGAATTTT
V gene: TRBV5-5; clone size: many; D gene: .; J gene: TRBJ1-4; CDR3 protein: CASSSQDEKLFF; CDR3 DNA: TGTGCCAGCAGCTCCCAGGATGAAAAACTGTTTTTT
V gene: TRBV7-2; clone size: many; D gene: TRBD2; J gene: TRBJ2-3; CDR3 protein: CASSFTSGAFSTDTQYF; CDR3 DNA: TGTGCCAGCAGCTTTACTAGCGGGGCCTTCAGCACAGATACGCAGTATTTT
V gene: TRBV10-2; clone size: many; D gene: .; J gene: TRBJ2-7; CDR3 protein: CASSELPSYEQYF; CDR3 DNA: TGCGCCAGCAGTGAGCTGCCCTCCTACGAGCAGTACTTC
V gene: TRBV20-1; clone size: many; D gene: TRBD2; J gene: TRBJ2-1; CDR3 protein: CSASSGLAGVNEQFF; CDR3 DNA: TGCAGTGCTAGCTCGGGACTAGCGGGGGTCAATGAGCAGTTCTTC
V gene: TRBV24-1; clone size: .; D gene: .; J gene: TRBJ2-1; CDR3 protein: CATSDLEPSSEQFF; CDR3 DNA: TGTGCCACCAGTGATTTAGAACCTTCTAGCGAGCAGTTCTTC
V gene: TRBV20-1; clone size: many; D gene: .; J gene: TRBJ1-5; CDR3 protein: CSARAPGPSNQPQHF; CDR3 DNA: TGCAGTGCTAGAGCCCCGGGGCCTAGCAATCAGCCCCAGCATTTT
V gene: TRBV7-2; clone size: many; D gene: .; J gene: TRBJ2-1; CDR3 protein: CASSFQGPRNEQFF; CDR3 DNA: TGTGCCAGCAGCTTTCAGGGGCCTAGAAATGAGCAGTTCTTC
V gene: TRBV7-2; clone size: many; D gene: TRBD1; J gene: TRBJ2-5; CDR3 protein: CASSLNEGAPETQYF; CDR3 DNA: TGTGCCAGCAGCTTAAACGAGGGGGCCCCTGAGACCCAGTACTTC
V gene: TRBV29-1; clone size: many; D gene: TRBD2; J gene: TRBJ2-5; CDR3 protein: CSVAQTSGGETQYF; CDR3 DNA: TGCAGCGTTGCCCAGACTAGCGGGGGAGAGACCCAGTACTTC
V gene: TRBV5-1; clone size: few; D gene: .; J gene: TRBJ2-1; CDR3 protein: CASSLLRGAVNEQFF; CDR3 DNA: TGCGCCAGCAGCTTGCTACGGGGGGCTGTGAATGAGCAGTTCTTC
V gene: TRBV12-3/TRBV12-4; clone size: .; D gene: TRBD1; J gene: TRBJ2-7; CDR3 protein: CASSTRTGDLEQYF; CDR3 DNA: TGTGCCAGCAGTACACGGACAGGGGACCTCGAGCAGTACTTC
V gene: TRBV18; clone size: few; D gene: TRBD1; J gene: TRBJ1-2; CDR3 protein: CASSPRDSGGYTF; CDR3 DNA: TGTGCCAGCTCACCACGGGACAGCGGTGGCTACACCTTC
V gene: TRBV20-1; clone size: .; D gene: TRBD1; J gene: TRBJ1-2; CDR3 protein: CSARLGQGAVYGYTF; CDR3 DNA: TGCAGTGCTAGATTAGGACAGGGGGCCGTCTATGGCTACACCTTC
V gene: TRBV12-3/TRBV12-4; clone size: many; D gene: .; J gene: TRBJ1-1; CDR3 protein: CASRNPPLRNAFF; CDR3 DNA: TGTGCCAGCAGAAATCCACCACTAAGGAACGCTTTCTTT
V gene: TRBV30; clone size: .; D gene: .; J gene: TRBJ2-5; CDR3 protein: CAWSVKETQYF; CDR3 DNA: TGTGCCTGGAGTGTAAAAGAGACCCAGTACTTC
V gene: TRBV7-9; clone size: many; D gene: TRBD1; J gene: TRBJ1-5; CDR3 protein: CASSLTGQAYNQPQHF; CDR3 DNA: TGTGCCAGCAGCCTAACCGGACAGGCGTACAATCAGCCCCAGCATTTT